This passage covers 22 T cell receptor beta chains from one sample sequenced in a study of blood T cell repertoires in COVID-19. The protocol was immunoSEQ multiplex PCR, while the TCRdb copy is restricted to in-frame clones and leaves out a portion. The data contain 150,000 to 190,000 clones, 84% of them singletons. Source material: PBMCs or T cells enriched from blood (not recorded which). All receptors derive from a man in his fifties who had recovered from COVID-19.

This clone showed up just a few times. V usage is TRBV3-1 (or the pseudogene TRBV3-2) and J usage is TRBJ1-4, with D possibly matching TRBD1 (6 bases). The CDR3 totals 15 residues. Germline CDR1 reads LGHDT; CDR2 reads YNNKEL (reference sequence). V lost 6 bases to trimming and J lost 4 bases, with 15 bases between them. The CDR3 nucleotides read TGTGCCAGCAGGCCCGGGGGGGGCGTTAATGAAAAACTGTTTTTT. It specifies CASRPGGGVNEKLFF.

This chain connects TRBV11-2 to TRBJ2-7; D possibly corresponds to TRBD2 (6 bases). This CDR3 has 13 amino acids. With 3 bases removed from V and 1 base from J, the gap between germline ends came to 7 bases. CDR1 is SGHAT, CDR2 FQNNGV, per germline. This CDR3 is CASSFRGSYEQYF. In DNA, the CDR3 is TGTGCCAGCAGCTTTCGGGGGTCCTACGAGCAGTACTTC.

The V call is TRBV7-2, the J call TRBJ1-5; D is undetermined. Per germline, CDR1 SGHTA and CDR2 FQGNSA. The CDR3 is 13 residues long. V was shortened by 5 bases and J by 5 bases, with 10 bases between the two germline ends. This chain's CDR3 is CASSGYRDQPQHF. The CDR3 DNA sequence: TGTGCCAGCAGCGGATACAGAGATCAGCCCCAGCATTTT. The variable domain in full, completed from reference TRBV7-2 and TRBJ1-5, reads GAGVSQSPSNKVTEKGKDVELRCDPISGHTALYWYRQSLGQGLEFLIYFQGNSAPDKSGLPSDRFSAERTGGSVSTLTIQRTQQEDSAVYLCASSGYRDQPQHFGDGTRLSIL.

Only a few counts were recorded for this clone. This chain's CDR3 is CASSPFEGAKTQYF. In DNA, the CDR3 is TGTGCCAGCAGCCCATTTGAGGGGGCGAAGACCCAGTACTTC. The rearrangement links TRBV11-3 to TRBJ2-5, with TRBD1 matching over 7 bases. The germline V gene encodes CDR1 SGHNT and CDR2 YENEEA. CDR3 length equals 14 residues. Trimming cost V 5 bases and J 6 bases; bases outside gene matches: 9.

The chain links TRBV2 to TRBJ1-3; D is possibly TRBD1 (5 bases). The CDR3 runs to 14 residues. The V end lost 6 bases, the J end lost 0 bases, and 9 bases lay between the germline ends. Germline CDR1 SNHLY, CDR2 FYNNEI. The CDR3 loop is CASRTGPSGNTIYF. The CDR3 region has the DNA TGTGCCAGCAGAACAGGCCCCTCTGGAAACACCATATATTTT.

This clone has more than one count but fewer than ten. The rearrangement uses TRBV6-5 and TRBJ2-7; TRBD2 matches at 8 bases. V lost 5 bases and J lost 0; bases outside the gene matches: 6. Germline values: CDR1 MNHEY, CDR2 SVGAGI. This CDR3 comprises 15 residues. Written as DNA, the CDR3 is TGTGCCAGCAGTCCGGTAGCGGGATTCTCCTACGAGCAGTACTTC. Its protein is CASSPVAGFSYEQYF.

This clone was counted between two and nine times. V is TRBV27 and J is TRBJ2-7; 10 nucleotides match TRBD2. The CDR3 is made up of 15 amino acids. Germline V gene data show CDR1 as MNHEY and CDR2 as SMNVEV (reference sequence). Trimming cost V 5 bases and J 6 bases; bases outside gene matches: 10. CDR3 nucleotide sequence: TGTGCCAGCAGTCCCCCCAGCGGGGGGGCTCTCGAGCAGTACTTC. Amino acid sequence: CASSPPSGGALEQYF.

The rearrangement joins TRBV7-9 to TRBJ1-2; 11 positions match TRBD1. The CDR3 covers 14 residues. Per germline, CDR1 SEHNR and CDR2 FQNEAQ (reference sequence). V was clipped by 6 bases and J by 5 bases; unmatched bases: 5. The CDR3 region has the DNA TGTGCCAGCAGTGCGGGGACAGGGGGTTATGGCTACACCTTC. Translated: CASSAGTGGYGYTF.

The V gene is TRBV7-8, the J gene TRBJ2-7; D uncertain. Trimming left V 5 bases short and J 0 bases short, with 8 bases between. The CDR3 is 13 residues long. Germline CDR1 and CDR2: SGHVS and FQNEAQ. CDR3 in DNA: TGTGCCAGCAGCCCGCGGCCCTCCTACGAGCAGTACTTC. Translating gives CASSPRPSYEQYF.

This chain connects TRBV7-9 to TRBJ2-7; 8 nucleotides line up with TRBD1. CDR1 SEHNR and CDR2 FQNEAQ come from the germline V gene (reference sequence). The CDR3 runs 13 residues. With V trimmed by 3 bases and J by 4 bases, 2 bases remained unmatched. The CDR3: CASSFGQGYEQYF. The CDR3 nucleotides read TGTGCCAGCAGCTTCGGACAGGGTTACGAGCAGTACTTC.

The gene calls are TRBV6-5 and TRBJ2-2, with a tentative D call TRBD2 (6 bases). CDR1 and CDR2 from the germline V gene are MNHEY and SVGAGI. CDR3 size: 15 residues. Trimming pared 7 bases from V and 4 bases from J, leaving 16 bases between. DNA for the CDR3: TGTGCCAGCAAAATCCGGGACTCAGGCACCGGGGAGCTGTTTTTT. It yields the protein CASKIRDSGTGELFF.

The chain couples TRBV24-1 to TRBJ2-3; maybe TRBD2 (5 bases). V was cut by 9 bases and J by 4 bases, with 7 bases left in between. The germline gives CDR1 KGHDR, CDR2 SFDVKD. CDR3 length: 11 amino acids. Here the CDR3 DNA reads TGTGCCACCGCGGAGGCAGATACGCAGTATTTT. The encoded protein is CATAEADTQYF.

This clone has only one observation. J is TRBJ2-5 and V is TRBV25-1; 8 positions match TRBD2. V lost 5 bases and J lost 5; bases outside the gene matches: 13. The CDR3 sequence is 16 residues long. CDR1 is MGHDK, CDR2 SYGVNS, per germline. Written as DNA, the CDR3 is TGTGCCAGCAGTATTCGGGCCAGCGGGGGAGGGGAGACCCAGTACTTC. Translating gives CASSIRASGGGETQYF.

V usage is TRBV19 and J usage is TRBJ2-6, with D tentatively TRBD1 (7 bases). Trimming removed 7 bases from V and 0 bases from J, with 19 bases in between. Germline V gene data show CDR1 as LNHDA and CDR2 as SQIVND (reference sequence). The CDR3 has 18 amino acids. Written as DNA, the CDR3 is TGTGCCAGTACCCTAAGGAGGGACAGATACTCTGGGGCCAACGTCCTGACTTTC. It yields the protein CASTLRRDRYSGANVLTF.

The V and J genes are TRBV27 and TRBJ2-7; TRBD1 agrees at 8 bases. J was trimmed by 6 bases and V by 5 bases; bases with no gene match: 3. The CDR3 is 12 residues long. CDR1 and CDR2 from the germline V gene are MNHEY and SMNVEV (reference sequence). The DNA for the CDR3 is TGTGCCAGCAGTACAGGGGGAGGCGAGCAGTACTTC. Protein product: CASSTGGGEQYF.

This chain connects TRBV5-1 to TRBJ1-2; 10 bases line up with TRBD1. Per the germline V gene, CDR1 is SGHRS and CDR2 is YFSETQ. The CDR3 extends over 16 amino acids. Losses at the gene ends were 3 bases for V and 8 bases for J; bases not matched to a gene: 13. The CDR3 region is CASSSFTGTGVFGYTF. CDR3 sequence (DNA): TGCGCCAGCAGCTCGTTTACCGGGACAGGGGTTTTCGGCTACACCTTC.

This chain joins TRBV19 and TRBJ1-2; TRBD1 matches at 8 bases. The CDR3 extends over 12 amino acids. J lost 13 bases, V lost 6 bases, and 10 bases had no gene match. CDR1 and CDR2 from the germline V gene are LNHDA and SQIVND (reference sequence). The CDR3 spells CASRMDRAFLTF. In DNA, the CDR3 is TGTGCCAGTAGAATGGACAGGGCCTTCCTCACCTTC.

The sample holds many counts of this clone. The gene calls are TRBV24-1 and TRBJ2-2, with TRBD1 as a possible D gene (6 bases). Germline assignment: CDR1 KGHDR and CDR2 SFDVKD. The CDR3 is 16 residues long. V lost 2 bases and J 1 base, leaving 10 bases between the germline ends. The CDR3 nucleotides read TGTGCCACCAGTGATTGGAAGACAGGGAACACCGGGGAGCTGTTTTTT. Residues: CATSDWKTGNTGELFF.

This chain joins TRBV5-5 and TRBJ1-2; possible D gene TRBD1, 5 bases. Germline CDR1 and CDR2: SGHKS and YYEKEE (reference sequence). Trimming left V 0 bases short and J 4 bases short, with 13 bases between. CDR3 length: 15 residues. CDR3 sequence: CASSLAGLVVYGYTF. CDR3 nucleotide sequence: TGTGCCAGCAGCTTGGCAGGGTTGGTAGTCTATGGCTACACCTTC.

This clone was recorded once. The V gene is TRBV2, the J gene TRBJ1-6; D gene unclear. CDR3 length equals 12 residues. Germline CDR1 SNHLY, CDR2 FYNNEI. V was pared by 6 bases and J by 6 bases, with 6 bases between. The CDR3: CASSASNSPLHF. The CDR3 bases are TGTGCCAGCAGCGCCAGTAATTCACCCCTCCACTTT.

V gene TRBV6-5 combines with J gene TRBJ1-6, with 9 positions matching TRBD1. The V and J ends lost 4 bases and 10 bases, in that order; junction bases with no gene match: 8. The V gene's germline CDR1 is MNHEY and CDR2 SVGAGI. The CDR3 is 15 amino acids. In nucleotides, the CDR3 is TGTGCCAGCAGTTCGACCGACAGGGGGGGCTCACCCCTCCACTTT. It specifies CASSSTDRGGSPLHF.

The rearrangement links TRBV7-3 to TRBJ2-2; a possible D gene is TRBD2 (6 bases). This CDR3 is 13 amino acids long. V was shortened by 5 bases and J by 8 bases, with 12 bases between the two germline ends. Germline-derived CDR1 and CDR2 are SGHTA and FQGTGA. The CDR3 DNA follows: TGTGCCAGCAGCCCGACTAGTGCTGGGGAGCTGTTTTTT. It encodes CASSPTSAGELFF.